This is a list of T cell receptor beta chains from one sample in a study of T cell changes during pregnancy in multiple sclerosis. Using immunoSEQ multiplex PCR, the repertoire was profiled, and TCRdb retains in-frame clones only, with some absent. This table has tens of thousands of clones, around 90% appearing once. Here the sequenced sample was CD4+ T cells from peripheral blood mononuclear cells, taken in the third trimester of pregnancy. The receptors shown here come from a female donor in good health, enrolled as a control in a pregnancy study. CDR3s include the opening cysteine and the closing phenylalanine or tryptophan. D genes are given only for firm matches. Rows may omit the clone size; those that give it use once, few, many or a size class.

>NA|TRBJ1-1|few|TRBV6-1
CASSDFEAFF
TGTGCCAGCAGTGACTTTGAAGCTTTCTTT
>TRBD2|TRBJ2-1|once|TRBV7-7
CASSPILAGGVNEQFF
TGTGCTAGCAGCCCCATACTAGCGGGGGGAGTCAATGAGCAGTTCTTC
>NA|TRBJ2-1|NA|TRBV10-2
CASSFLAPSYNEQFF
TGCGCCAGCAGTTTCCTAGCGCCCTCCTACAATGAGCAGTTCTTC
>NA|TRBJ1-1|few|TRBV30
CAWSRQSNTEAFF
TGTGCCTGGAGCAGACAGTCGAACACTGAAGCTTTCTTT
>TRBD1|TRBJ1-4|once|TRBV15
CATSRTPGTGGSNEKLFF
TGTGCCACCAGCAGGACTCCCGGGACAGGGGGATCTAATGAAAAACTGTTTTTT
>NA|TRBJ1-3|NA|TRBV7-2
CASSPTELRAGNTIYF
TGTGCCAGCAGCCCAACAGAACTCAGGGCTGGAAACACCATATATTTT
>NA|TRBJ2-7|once|TRBV10-3
CAISEFPGRHYEQYF
TGTGCCATCAGTGAGTTTCCCGGGAGACACTACGAGCAGTACTTC
>NA|TRBJ1-2|NA|TRBV5-6
CASSLGEAFSGYTF
TGTGCCAGCAGCTTGGGGGAGGCTTTTTCTGGCTACACCTTC
>NA|TRBJ2-1|once|TRBV4-2
CASSHGRTNEQFF
TGTGCCAGCAGCCACGGTAGAACCAATGAGCAGTTCTTC
>NA|TRBJ1-2|NA|TRBV19
CASSKQGNYGYTF
TGTGCCAGTAGTAAACAGGGTAACTATGGCTACACCTTC
>NA|TRBJ2-7|NA|TRBV28
CASSLSEVEQYF
TGTGCCAGCAGTTTATCAGAGGTCGAGCAGTACTTC
>NA|TRBJ1-2|NA|TRBV7-2
CASSPDRNYGYTF
TGTGCCAGCAGCCCGGACAGAAATTATGGCTACACCTTC
>TRBD2|TRBJ2-1|NA|TRBV7-9
CASSFIAGGFVNEQFF
TGTGCCAGCAGCTTTATAGCGGGGGGGTTTGTTAATGAGCAGTTCTTC
>NA|TRBJ2-1|NA|TRBV20-1
CSAGTYNEQFF
TGCAGTGCCGGGACCTACAATGAGCAGTTCTTC
>TRBD2|TRBJ2-3|NA|TRBV15
CATGTSGTQYF
TGTGCCACCGGGACTAGCGGTACGCAGTATTTT
>NA|TRBJ2-5|NA|TRBV7-9
CASSLSLGGQETQYF
TGTGCCAGCAGCTTAAGTTTAGGGGGTCAGGAGACCCAGTACTTC
>NA|TRBJ2-3|NA|TRBV5-1
CASSLEGTDTQYF
TGCGCCAGCAGCTTGGAGGGGACAGATACGCAGTATTTT
>TRBD2|TRBJ2-2|once|TRBV11-2
CASSSLGGSGELFF
TGTGCCAGCAGCTCCTTGGGGGGGTCCGGGGAGCTGTTTTTT
>NA|TRBJ1-1|few|TRBV6-6
CASSYEGLNTEAFF
TGTGCCAGCAGTTACGAGGGATTGAACACTGAAGCTTTCTTT
>NA|TRBJ2-5|once|TRBV6-1
CASSGTPQETQYF
TGTGCCAGCAGTGGGACACCTCAAGAGACCCAGTACTTC
>TRBD1|TRBJ2-7|NA|TRBV28
CASSSHRTGGYEQYF
TGTGCCAGCAGTTCACATCGGACAGGAGGATACGAGCAGTACTTC
>NA|TRBJ2-1|NA|TRBV18
CAGSPFGSAPGGAYNEQFF
TGTGCCGGCTCACCATTCGGTTCCGCCCCGGGGGGCGCCTACAATGAGCAGTTCTTC
>NA|TRBJ2-1|NA|TRBV11-3
CASSLARGEQFF
TGTGCCAGCAGCTTAGCTAGGGGTGAGCAGTTCTTC
>NA|TRBJ2-7|NA|TRBV5-1
CASSLGSMSSYEQYF
TGCGCCAGCAGCTTGGGGAGCATGAGCTCCTACGAGCAGTACTTC
>TRBD2|TRBJ2-1|NA|TRBV5-5
CASSLTILAGGWNEQFF
TGTGCCAGCAGCTTGACCATTCTAGCGGGAGGATGGAATGAGCAGTTCTTC
>NA|TRBJ1-5|NA|TRBV6-4
CASSPSPGLAQHF
TGTGCCAGCAGCCCTAGTCCCGGTCTGGCCCAGCATTTT
>NA|TRBJ2-7|NA|TRBV19
CASRPPSSGEQYF
TGTGCCAGTAGACCACCGTCGTCCGGCGAGCAGTACTTC
>TRBD2|TRBJ2-1|NA|TRBV6-5
CVLGSSGTPGEQFF
TGTGTCCTGGGGTCTAGCGGGACGCCTGGCGAGCAGTTCTTC
>TRBD1|TRBJ1-5|once|TRBV7-8
CASSLYLAGTGSNQPQHF
TGTGCCAGCAGCTTATACTTAGCCGGGACAGGGAGCAATCAGCCCCAGCATTTT
>TRBD2|TRBJ2-5|NA|TRBV28
CASSSGLAGGETQYF
TGTGCCAGCAGTTCTGGGCTAGCGGGAGGGGAGACCCAGTACTTC
>TRBD1|TRBJ1-4|once|TRBV28
CASSSLGQNEKLFF
TGTGCCAGCAGTTCCTTGGGACAGAACGAAAAACTGTTTTTT
>TRBD2|TRBJ2-3|NA|TRBV5-4
CASSLAGLGTDTQYF
TGTGCCAGCAGCTTGGCGGGACTAGGGACAGATACGCAGTATTTT
>TRBD2|TRBJ2-1|NA|TRBV10-3
CAISGGLAGEYNEQFF
TGTGCCATCAGTGGAGGCCTAGCGGGGGAATACAATGAGCAGTTCTTC
>TRBD2|TRBJ2-5|few|TRBV30
CAWGRGETQYF
TGTGCCTGGGGGAGGGGTGAGACCCAGTACTTC
>NA|TRBJ2-2|NA|TRBV19
CASSMRRNTGELFF
TGTGCCAGTAGTATGCGGCGGAACACCGGGGAGCTGTTTTTT
>NA|TRBJ2-7|once|TRBV30
CACTSHPYEQYF
TGTGCCTGCACCAGTCACCCCTACGAGCAGTACTTC
>TRBD1|TRBJ1-2|once|TRBV6-6
CASSYSTGQGFGYTF
TGTGCCAGCAGTTACTCGACCGGACAGGGGTTTGGCTACACCTTC
>NA|TRBJ2-3|NA|TRBV19
CASRVGGSTDTQYF
TGTGCCAGTAGGGTGGGAGGTAGCACAGATACGCAGTATTTT
>TRBD1|TRBJ1-2|NA|TRBV10-3
CAISESRGRYGYTF
TGTGCCATCAGTGAGTCGAGGGGGCGCTATGGCTACACCTTC
>NA|TRBJ2-7|NA|TRBV9
CASSVGQAREQYF
TGTGCCAGCAGCGTAGGACAGGCGCGGGAGCAGTACTTC
>NA|TRBJ2-7|NA|TRBV11-3
CASSLTSSYEQYF
TGTGCCAGCAGCTTAACTAGCTCCTACGAGCAGTACTTC
>NA|TRBJ2-3|NA|TRBV5-1
CASSLVGRTDTQYF
TGCGCCAGCAGCTTGGTCGGTCGCACAGATACGCAGTATTTT
>TRBD1|TRBJ1-2|NA|TRBV10-3
CATRPGQGSYGYTF
TGTGCCACTCGTCCGGGACAGGGGTCCTATGGCTACACCTTC